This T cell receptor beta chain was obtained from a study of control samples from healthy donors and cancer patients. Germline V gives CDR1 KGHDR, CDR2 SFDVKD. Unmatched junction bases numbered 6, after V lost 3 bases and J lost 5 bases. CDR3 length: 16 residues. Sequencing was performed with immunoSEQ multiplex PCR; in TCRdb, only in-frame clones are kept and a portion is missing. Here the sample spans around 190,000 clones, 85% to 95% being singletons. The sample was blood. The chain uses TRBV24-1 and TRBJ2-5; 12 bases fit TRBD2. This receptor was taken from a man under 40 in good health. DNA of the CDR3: TGTGCCACCAGTGATACCCTAGCGGGAGGGAGGGAGACCCAGTACTTC. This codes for CATSDTLAGGRETQYF.